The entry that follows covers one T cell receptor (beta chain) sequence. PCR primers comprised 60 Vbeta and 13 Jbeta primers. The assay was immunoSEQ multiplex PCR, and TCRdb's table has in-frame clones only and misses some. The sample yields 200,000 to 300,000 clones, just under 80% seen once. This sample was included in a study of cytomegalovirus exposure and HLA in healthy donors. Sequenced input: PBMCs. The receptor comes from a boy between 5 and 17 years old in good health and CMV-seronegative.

CDR3 in DNA: TGTGCCTCACGGGGACAGGGGGCGAACTATGGCTACACCTTC. This encodes CASRGQGANYGYTF. The chain combines TRBV7-9 with TRBJ1-2; 12 nucleotides agree with TRBD1. The CDR3 covers 14 residues. V lost 11 bases, J lost 2 bases, and 6 bases stayed unmatched. Germline CDR1 and CDR2: SEHNR and FQNEAQ (reference sequence).